This paragraph reports one T cell receptor beta chain. Antigen specificity is unknown. The data belong to a study of cytomegalovirus exposure and HLA in healthy donors. Overall study findings and caveats: Three CMV-associated chains proved CMV antigen-specific in vitro. Analysis was carried out at a later point, and it linked a missense DCLRE1C variant to TCR beta V- and J-gene trimming.

The V and J ends lost 8 bases and 0 bases respectively, with 14 bases between them. This CDR3 is built from 15 residues. Looked up from germline, CDR1 is MNHEY and CDR2 is SVGAGI. 13 Jbeta primers and 60 Vbeta primers were used for the PCR. Sequencing used immunoSEQ multiplex PCR; TCRdb keeps in-frame clones, though not all of them. The repertoire holds 150,000 to 200,000 clones, roughly 70% seen once, with roughly 6.6% in the top ten. The chain is built from TRBV6-5 and TRBJ1-3; maybe TRBD1 (5 bases). The clonotype was recovered from a man aged 40-55 years in good health and CMV-seropositive. Sample: PBMCs. The DNA of the CDR3 is TGTGCCAGCCGCGATAGGGGAGGCTCTGGAAACACCATATATTTT. Translating gives CASRDRGGSGNTIYF.